This T cell receptor beta chain appears in the sequencing data of a study of patients and donors after allogeneic stem cell transplantation. This clonotype was seen a handful of times. Via MiXCR, TCRdb re-called the RT-PCR reads, giving one row per CDR3 protein. The sample contains about 960,000 distinct CDR3 sequences, over 15% of which appear only once. V shed 8 bases and J shed 1 base, with 22 bases lying between them. CDR1 SGHAT and CDR2 FQNNGV come from the germline V gene. The CDR3 loop spans 17 amino acids. Input material: blood, either unsorted or a sorted T cell fraction (not recorded which). This sequence originates from a human donor who was either an allogeneic HSCT recipient or a stem cell or donor lymphocyte infusion donor (not recorded which). It is not recorded whose cells these are; they may come from a transplant donor. The rearrangement links TRBV11-2 to TRBJ2-3; D possibly uses TRBD1 or TRBD2 (5 bases each). CDR3 bases: TGTGCCAGCCGAGAGAGGTTGGCAGGGCGGGGCACAGATACGCAGTATTTT. Its translation is CASRERLAGRGTDTQYF.